This TCR beta chain was identified in a study of blood T cell repertoires in COVID-19. Germline CDR1 reads SGHVS; CDR2 reads FNYEAQ. V was clipped by 4 bases and J by 4 bases; unmatched bases: 13. The CDR3 runs to 17 residues. This clone was observed a few times. The protocol was immunoSEQ multiplex PCR, while the TCRdb copy is restricted to in-frame clones and leaves out a portion. The sample includes around 76,000 clones, more than 75% seen only once; the top ten take roughly 0.83%. The chain carries TRBV7-6 and TRBJ2-5, with 9 bases aligning to TRBD1. The source is an older woman with acute or convalescent COVID-19. Sequences were obtained from peripheral blood. CDR3 in amino acids: CASSSLQGALIRETQYF. The CDR3 DNA reads TGTGCCAGCAGCTCACTACAGGGGGCATTGATTAGAGAGACCCAGTACTTC.